This entry concerns a single T cell receptor beta chain. This clonotype was seen at least ten times. It has no known antigen specificity. It has no much larger one-base neighbor in the sample; base qualities were not kept. Library method: multiplex PCR. TCRdb lists the instrument as Illumina HiSeq 4000. To build TCR beta libraries, CDR3 regions were amplified by Arm-PCR using iRepertoire HTBI primers. Before sequencing, the PCR products underwent gel purification. The authors' analysis ran thus. Gene usage analysis of CDR3 amino acid clonotypes relied on the 55 to 80 TRBV and more than twelve TRBJ segments identified across samples. Filtered high-quality paired reads were merged into contigs using COPE and FqMerger. BLAST was used to align contigs to the IMGT TRBV, TRBD and TRBJ reference genes, and CDR3 was defined following IMGT. Any clonotype with a frequency above 0.1% was counted as a highly expanded clone. Repertoire diversity was measured by Shannon entropy, and V-J evenness by the Gini coefficient. Clonotypes shared by more than one individual were considered public. TCRdb reanalyzed the raw reads on its own, using fastp at Q25 for trimming and MiXCR for clone calling, and kept in-frame beta chains. CDR3 protein duplicates are merged, each entry listing the most common genes and DNA. TCRdb, not the original authors, processed these V and J calls. Recorded for this sample are 350,000 to 500,000 distinct CDR3 sequences; about a sixth of them occurred a single time. The top ten constitute about 10% of the sample.

The record originates from a study of regulatory T cells in long-lasting Graves disease (dated by TCRdb to the early 2020s). Broadly, across the study: Patients with newly diagnosed Graves' disease had been on antithyroid drugs for under 3 months. The study took place in China and was registered as a clinical trial. Patients with persistent Graves' disease were compared with patients with newly diagnosed Graves' disease using TCR sequencing and RNA sequencing of peripheral blood. TCR sequencing covered some 13 persistent and around 20 newly diagnosed Graves' disease patients, 33 samples in total. The paper's findings and limits, for the study overall: The authors noted that the small sample size was a limitation that may lower accuracy. Compared with newly diagnosed patients, persistent Graves' disease patients had lower TCR Shannon entropy and fewer highly expanded clones, which suggests clonal expansion. Preferential use of TRBV28, TRBJ1-2 and TRBJ2-5 was observed in persistent disease, whereas TRBV20-1 and TRBJ2-1 were favored in newly diagnosed disease. The study examined only peripheral blood because the primary lesion, thyroid tissue, could not be accessed. Sequencing and analysis were limited to the TCR beta chain. A larger number of public clonotypes was shared among persistent patients (more than 2,500) than among newly diagnosed patients (around 890).

This specimen's time point label, interpreted: newly diagnosed GD, antithyroid drugs for less than 3 months. RNA was extracted from PBMCs in TRIzol for both TCR sequencing and RNA sequencing. Graves' disease was diagnosed according to American Thyroid Association guidelines. The patients came from an endocrinology department in Xi'an, China. Each patient gave about 10 milliliters of peripheral blood, collected in an EDTA anticoagulant tube. Ficoll Paque Plus density gradient separation was used to isolate PBMCs, and no further T cell sorting was performed. An Agilent 2100 Bioanalyzer and agarose gel were used to check RNA quality, while a NanoDrop 2000 measured RNA concentration. V is cut by 4 bases and J by 9 bases, and the space between the germline ends is 16 bases. Its CDR3 holds 14 amino acids, cysteine through phenylalanine. Solely the CDR3 DNA is kept, with 42 bases framed from the first base. The CDR1 and CDR2 encoded by the germline V gene (reference sequence) are SGHAT and FQDESV.

These same data were also listed under a study on T cells in Graves' hyperthyroidism and ophthalmopathy. Looking at the second paper: Stable Graves' hyperthyroidism was defined as the absence of progression to ophthalmopathy over 18 months of follow-up. Hyperthyroidism patients were aged 18 to 65 years and newly diagnosed, with disease duration of less than 2 months. The study excluded patients with uncontrolled infections, other autoimmune diseases, pregnancy or lactation. Diagnoses relied on clinical symptoms, serum thyroxine and TRAb, thyroid ultrasound and orbital computed tomography. For the first round of RT-PCR on the TCR CDR3, the HTBI primer set was used together with the Qiagen OneStep RT-PCR kit. Most expanded thyroid clonotypes (frequency above 0.001) were also detected in blood, suggesting blood repertoires may reflect thyroid immune responses. A model built on a 13 V-J signature distinguished ophthalmopathy from stable hyperthyroidism, reaching 85% to 90% sensitivity and around 82% specificity in cross-validation and 80%/75% in testing. In validation, progression to ophthalmopathy was predicted by the model with approximately 67% sensitivity and just over 72% specificity, a median of about 6 months before onset. A discovery cohort of roughly 100 patients, approximately 45 with Graves' ophthalmopathy and about 58 with stable Graves' hyperthyroidism, was used to find distinguishing TCR V-J signatures. Whether ophthalmopathy could be predicted prospectively was tested in an independent validation cohort made up of under 20 hyperthyroidism patients plus 17 patients who later progressed to ophthalmopathy. For training and testing, the 95 to 100 patients in the discovery cohort were randomly divided in a 7:3 ratio. In more than 5 Graves' hyperthyroidism patients, the study also compared T-cell repertoires from thyroid tissue with T-cell repertoires from blood. Once sampling was done, hyperthyroidism patients were given methimazole at a starting dose of 30 mg daily, whereas ophthalmopathy patients were given high-dose intravenous methylprednisolone. Libraries were constructed in a second round of multiplex PCR, after which size selection and purification were performed. Libraries were sequenced paired-end with 100 bp reads on an Illumina HiSeq2000. Raw data were processed with SOAPnuke, discarding reads with adapters, uncalled bases, mean Phred below 15, or no exact constant-primer or identifier match. COPE v1.2.5 was used to merge high-quality paired reads, and clonotypes were defined as unique nucleotide sequences. MiTCR v1.1 was used to align clonotypes to the IMGT TRBV, TRBD and TRBJ reference segments. Only V-J combinations with frequency above 0.0001, covering 99% to 99.2% of repertoires, were analysed. The TCS score was defined as the ratio of F50 (clonal expansion) to E x V (chaos), calculated using BLOSUM62-based TCRdist between CDR3 peptides within each V-J. Welch's t-statistics and random forest reduced around 520 V-J features to about 13, which were used in a naive Bayes classifier (R e1071). No statistical method was used to set the sample size in advance, and investigators knew the group allocation. According to the paper, TCR Vbeta CDR3 sequencing was carried out on over 130 peripheral blood samples, which came from 40 to 45 ophthalmopathy, 75 or so hyperthyroidism and 17 progressor patients.

This receptor was obtained from a woman aged 30 to 39 with Graves disease. Donor details come from another sample of the same person, matched by shared clones. The rearrangement joined TRBV11-1 to TRBJ2-1, and TRBD1 may be the D gene, going by 6 matching bases. The material was peripheral blood mononuclear cells (PBMCs), obtained at new diagnosis, from a patient treated with antithyroid drugs. The nucleotide sequence is TGTGCCAGCAGCTGGGGGCAAGGGCTGGGTGAGCAGTTCTTC. It codes for CASSWGQGLGEQFF.